This T cell receptor (beta chain) appears in the sequencing data of a study of control samples from healthy donors and cancer patients. CDR1 and CDR2 (germline): KGHDR, SFDVKD. CDR3 size: 15 residues. Germline trimming cut 3 bases from V and 3 bases from J; bases unmatched to any gene: 4. Profiled with immunoSEQ multiplex PCR; TCRdb holds only in-frame clones, not every one. The data contain about 69,000 clones, 75% to 90% of them singletons. The origin of this receptor is a woman between 45 and 60 years old with lung cancer. V usage is TRBV24-1 and J usage is TRBJ1-2; 9 nucleotides match TRBD1. Sample: PBMCs. The DNA of the CDR3 is TGTGCCACCAGTGATGGACAGGGGTGGTACTATGGCTACACCTTC. This translates into CATSDGQGWYYGYTF.